Each of the 20 T cell receptor beta chains below was sequenced from the same sample in a study of cytomegalovirus exposure and HLA in healthy donors. Vbeta (60) and Jbeta (13) primers were used in the PCR. Clones were read by immunoSEQ multiplex PCR, and TCRdb kept only the in-frame ones, dropping some. The data hold around 110,000 clones, with 50% to 75% observed a single time. The source material was PBMCs. These receptors all stem from a woman in her thirties or forties in good health and CMV-seropositive.

The chain couples TRBV5-6 to TRBJ2-1; 8 positions match TRBD2. J was trimmed by 5 bases and V by 4 bases; bases with no gene match: 11. The CDR3 is 16 residues long. Germline CDR1 and CDR2: SGHDT and YYEEEE. The CDR3 DNA sequence: TGTGCCAGCAGCGGCGGGGGGCAGGGATTAAACAATGAGCAGTTCTTC. It codes for CASSGGGQGLNNEQFF.

The chain carries TRBV6-5 and TRBJ1-2; possibly TRBD1 for D (6 bases). In germline, CDR1 is MNHEY, CDR2 SVGAGI. The length of the CDR3 is 15 residues. V was trimmed by 5 bases and J by 8 bases, leaving 21 bases between them. CDR3 sequence: CASSPGGALDVGYTF. In DNA form, the CDR3 reads TGTGCCAGCAGTCCTGGGGGGGCACTCGACGTCGGCTACACCTTC.

This chain connects TRBV2 to TRBJ2-7, with D hard to call. V was pared by 3 bases and J by 3 bases, with 6 bases between. Germline-derived CDR1 and CDR2 are SNHLY and FYNNEI. This CDR3 is built from 12 residues. This chain's CDR3 is CASSESRYEQYF. The CDR3, as DNA: TGTGCCAGCAGTGAGTCGCGCTACGAGCAGTACTTC.

The genes are TRBV30 and TRBJ2-5, with D maybe TRBD1 (5 bases). CDR1 is GTSNPN, CDR2 SVGIG, per germline (reference sequence). This CDR3 comprises 16 residues. The V and J ends lost 0 bases and 3 bases respectively, with 17 bases between them. The CDR3 DNA is TGTGCCTGGAGTGTTCAAACCCGGACAAGGGAAGAGACCCAGTACTTC. Residues: CAWSVQTRTREETQYF.

The genes are TRBV18 and TRBJ2-5; no firm D call. The germline V and J ends were trimmed by 6 bases and 1 base, with 15 bases remaining between them. Per the germline V gene, CDR1 is KGHSH and CDR2 is LQKENI. The CDR3 consists of 15 residues. The CDR3 DNA follows: TGTGCCAGCTCGCTCTTCCGCGGCAGCCAAGAGACCCAGTACTTC. Protein product: CASSLFRGSQETQYF.

The chain uses TRBV4-1 and TRBJ2-7; 7 bases are shared with TRBD1. The CDR3 contains 14 residues. J was trimmed by 3 bases and V by 1 base; bases with no gene match: 3. Looked up from germline, CDR1 is MGHRA and CDR2 is YSYEKL. CDR3 in amino acids: CASSQGQGDYEQYF. CDR3 nucleotides: TGCGCCAGCAGCCAAGGACAGGGAGACTACGAGCAGTACTTC.

V and J are TRBV7-9 and TRBJ2-7; 9 bases fit TRBD1. In germline, CDR1 is SEHNR, CDR2 FQNEAQ (reference sequence). With 3 bases clipped from V and 5 bases from J, the junction kept 11 bases outside the gene matches. This CDR3 has 16 amino acids. For the CDR3, the DNA is TGTGCCAGCAGCTTCCGCTGGACAGGGGTTTCCCACGAGCAGTACTTC. This translates into CASSFRWTGVSHEQYF. The full variable domain, rest sourced from reference TRBV7-9 and TRBJ2-7, is DTGVSQNPRHKITKRGQNVTFRCDPISEHNRLYWYRQTLGQGPEFLTYFQNEAQLEKSRLLSDRFSAERPKGSFSTLEIQRTEQGDSAMYLCASSFRWTGVSHEQYFGPGTRLTVT.

This clone was detected once. In nucleotides, the CDR3 is TGTGCCAGCAGGCAGACAGGGATGAGGTCTGGAAACACCATATATTTT. Translating gives CASRQTGMRSGNTIYF. The chain combines TRBV6-6 with TRBJ1-3, with TRBD1 matching 7 bases. J gave up 1 base and V 6 bases, and 9 bases lay outside the gene matches. The length of the CDR3 is 16 residues. Germline CDR1 is MNHNY and CDR2 is SVGAGI (reference sequence).

The CDR3 DNA is TGTGCCAGCAGCCCACCGGGACTAGCGGGAGCAGATACGCAGTATTTT. This gives the protein CASSPPGLAGADTQYF. The chain uses TRBV11-2 and TRBJ2-3; 14 bases match TRBD2. This CDR3 contains 16 residues. The germline CDR1 and CDR2 sequences are SGHAT and FQNNGV. The trim removed 5 bases at V and 4 bases at J, leaving 5 bases unmatched.

This clone is medium-sized within its sample. CDR3 DNA sequence: TGTGCCACGACTAGCGGGGACTCTGGGGCCAACGTCCTGACTTTC. This codes for CATTSGDSGANVLTF. This rearrangement joins TRBV6-1 to TRBJ2-6; TRBD2 matches at 11 bases. V shed 10 bases, J shed 0 bases, and the junction held 2 bases outside the gene matches. Germline V CDR1 and CDR2: MNHNS, SASEGT. The CDR3 covers 15 residues.

V usage is TRBV6-1 and J usage is TRBJ1-5; tentatively, D is TRBD1 (5 bases). From germline, CDR1 is MNHNS and CDR2 SASEGT. The V end lost 6 bases, the J end lost 5 bases, and 11 bases lay between the germline ends. This CDR3 comprises 13 residues. The CDR3 nucleotides are TGTGCCAGCAGAGAGACAGCCGATCAGCCCCAGCATTTT. Amino acids: CASRETADQPQHF.

This chain uses TRBV28 with TRBJ1-2; 8 nucleotides match TRBD1. Germline CDR1 is MDHEN and CDR2 is SYDVKM. The CDR3 consists of 13 residues. J was trimmed by 4 bases and V by 4 bases; bases with no gene match: 2. Here the CDR3 reads CASSSTGGYGYTF. CDR3 DNA: TGTGCCAGCAGTTCCACAGGGGGCTATGGCTACACCTTC.

The chain joins TRBV5-1 to TRBJ1-2; unclear D gene. The CDR3 consists of 16 residues. Germline V gene lookup returns CDR1 SGHRS and CDR2 YFSETQ. Trimming took 0 bases from V and 8 from J, leaving 20 bases between them. The CDR3 region is CASSLAGEGWLSGYTF. DNA of the CDR3: TGCGCCAGCAGCTTGGCCGGGGAAGGGTGGCTGTCGGGCTACACCTTC. Filled out from reference TRBV5-1 and TRBJ1-2, the complete variable domain reads KAGVTQTPRYLIKTRGQQVTLSCSPISGHRSVSWYQQTPGQGLQFLFEYFSETQRNKGNFPGRFSGRQFSNSRSEMNVSTLELGDSALYLCASSLAGEGWLSGYTFGSGTRLTVV.

To note about this clone: The sample holds other DNA sequences that translate to the same CDR3. J is TRBJ1-4 and V is TRBV2, with 7 nucleotides matching TRBD1. The CDR3 is 13 residues long. The germline V gene has CDR1 SNHLY and CDR2 FYNNEI. V lost 5 bases, J lost 8 bases, and 5 bases stayed unmatched. CDR3 DNA sequence: TGTGCCAGCAGTCGGACAGGTTTGGAAAAACTGTTTTTT. It codes for CASSRTGLEKLFF.

The sample holds a few counts of this clone. The gene calls are TRBV19 and TRBJ2-5; TRBD2 matches at 9 bases. This CDR3 spans 15 amino acids. Germline CDR1 and CDR2: LNHDA and SQIVND (reference sequence). Trimming at V came to 6 bases and at J to 7 bases, leaving 12 bases not matched to a gene. CDR3: CASRTSGRNQGTQYF. The CDR3 region has the DNA TGTGCCAGTAGAACCAGCGGGAGGAACCAGGGGACCCAGTACTTC.

This sequence joins TRBV5-1 and TRBJ2-3, with 7 bases fitting TRBD2. The CDR3 consists of 14 residues. Germline assignment: CDR1 SGHRS and CDR2 YFSETQ. V dropped 1 base and J dropped 5; count of bases not matched to a gene: 4. This CDR3 reads CASSLLPSGDTQYF. The DNA for the CDR3 is TGCGCCAGCAGCTTGTTGCCTAGCGGAGATACGCAGTATTTT.

V usage is TRBV15 and J usage is TRBJ2-5, with 10 bases fitting TRBD1. Germline lookup yields CDR1 LNHNV and CDR2 YYDKDF (reference sequence). The length of the CDR3 is 13 residues. With V trimmed by 8 bases and J by 1 base, 1 base remained unmatched. The chain's CDR3 is CATGTGAQETQYF. DNA of the CDR3: TGTGCCACCGGGACAGGGGCCCAAGAGACCCAGTACTTC.

This rearrangement joins TRBV11-3 to TRBJ2-1; no clear D. Germline CDR1 is SGHNT and CDR2 is YENEEA. The CDR3 is 17 residues long. V was cut by 5 bases and J by 2 bases, with 19 bases left in between. In DNA, the CDR3 is TGTGCCAGCAGCAAATCTGAGTTGGCAGGTGCCTACAATGAGCAGTTCTTC. It is translated as CASSKSELAGAYNEQFF.

In nucleotides, the CDR3 is TGTGCCAGCAGCTTGGTTTCCGGGACTAGGGCTGAGACCCAGTACTTC. It specifies CASSLVSGTRAETQYF. The rearrangement uses TRBV5-4 and TRBJ2-5; TRBD2 agrees at 8 bases. This CDR3 is 16 amino acids long. J lost 5 bases, V lost 0 bases, and 9 bases had no gene match. The V gene's germline CDR1 is SGHNT and CDR2 YYREEE (reference sequence).

This chain joins TRBV6-5 and TRBJ2-5; D unresolved. Germline assignment: CDR1 MNHEY and CDR2 SVGAGI. The CDR3 is made up of 13 amino acids. The germline V and J ends were trimmed by 3 bases and 1 base, with 6 bases remaining between them. The CDR3 bases are TGTGCCAGCAGTTATCCAGTCCAAGAGACCCAGTACTTC. Translating gives CASSYPVQETQYF.